The 22 T cell receptor beta chains below all came from one sample that was sequenced in a study of blood T cell repertoires in COVID-19. Assay: immunoSEQ multiplex PCR; the TCRdb copy retains only in-frame clones and omits some. The sample includes some 190,000 clones, around nine tenths of them seen just once. The sample taken for sequencing was peripheral blood. These TCRs come from a man between 18 and 29 years old with active or convalescent COVID-19.

The chain has TRBV9 and TRBJ2-1; perhaps TRBD2 as D (6 bases). Trimming took 0 bases from V and 2 from J, leaving 12 bases between them. The CDR3 has 16 residues. Germline lookup yields CDR1 SGDLS and CDR2 YYNGEE. CDR3 sequence (DNA): TGTGCCAGCAGCGTAGCTGGCGGGATCCCCTACAATGAGCAGTTCTTC. Translating gives CASSVAGGIPYNEQFF.

The chain has TRBV2 and TRBJ2-1, with D possibly matching TRBD2 (6 bases). Trimming took 4 bases from V and 4 from J, leaving 11 bases between them. Per germline, CDR1 SNHLY and CDR2 FYNNEI. This CDR3 spans 14 amino acids. CDR3 sequence (DNA): TGTGCCAGCAGTGCGGGCGGGAAATACAATGAGCAGTTCTTC. The encoded protein is CASSAGGKYNEQFF. Filled out from reference TRBV2 and TRBJ2-1, the complete variable domain reads EPEVTQTPSHQVTQMGQEVILRCVPISNHLYFYWYRQILGQKVEFLVSFYNNEISEKSEIFDDQFSVERPDGSNFTLKIRSTKLEDSAMYFCASSAGGKYNEQFFGPGTRLTVL.

V usage is TRBV6-1 and J usage is TRBJ1-5, with D hard to call. This CDR3 spans 14 amino acids. The V and J ends lost 1 base and 6 bases respectively, with 10 bases between them. Germline-derived CDR1 and CDR2 are MNHNS and SASEGT. The CDR3 spells CASSEGLTRQPQHF. Here the CDR3 DNA reads TGTGCCAGCAGTGAAGGTCTGACTCGTCAGCCCCAGCATTTT.

The genes are TRBV27 and TRBJ2-7; 7 bases are a match to TRBD1. This CDR3 has 14 residues. CDR1 is MNHEY and CDR2 is SMNVEV in the germline V gene (reference sequence). V was clipped by 5 bases and J by 2 bases; unmatched bases: 6. CDR3 region: CASSGDRQTYEQYF. The CDR3 nucleotides are TGTGCCAGCAGTGGGGACAGACAAACCTACGAGCAGTACTTC.

With respect to this clone: Since a much larger clone is just one base distant, this may be a read error. The gene calls are TRBV5-5 and TRBJ1-1, with D possibly matching TRBD1 (6 bases). V dropped 1 base and J dropped 4 bases, with 8 bases sitting between them. This CDR3 is built from 13 residues. Germline values: CDR1 SGHKS, CDR2 YYEKEE (reference sequence). In nucleotides, the CDR3 is TGTGCCAGCAGCTTGACAGGGACCACTGAAGCTTTCTTT. Residues: CASSLTGTTEAFF.

The rearrangement links TRBV19 to TRBJ1-6; weak D call: TRBD1 (5 bases). The germline CDR1 and CDR2 sequences are LNHDA and SQIVND (reference sequence). This CDR3 spans 13 amino acids. Trimming removed 10 bases at V and 5 bases at J, with 12 bases between. In DNA form, the CDR3 reads TGTGCCACGGCCGGGACTCATAATTCACCCCTCCACTTT. Its translation is CATAGTHNSPLHF. Using reference TRBV19 and TRBJ1-6 for the parts outside the CDR3, the full variable domain is DGGITQSPKYLFRKEGQNVTLSCEQNLNHDAMYWYRQDPGQGLRLIYYSQIVNDFQKGDIAEGYSVSREKKESFPLTVTSAQKNPTAFYLCATAGTHNSPLHFGNGTRLTVT.

The V gene is TRBV5-4, the J gene TRBJ1-2; D is perhaps TRBD1 (6 bases). Germline V gene lookup returns CDR1 SGHNT and CDR2 YYREEE (reference sequence). V was cut by 4 bases and J by 2 bases, with 12 bases left in between. This CDR3 is built from 14 residues. This chain's CDR3 is CASSRTDRNYGYTF. The CDR3, as DNA: TGTGCCAGCAGCCGGACAGACAGGAACTATGGCTACACCTTC.

The gene calls are TRBV3-1 (or the pseudogene TRBV3-2) and TRBJ1-2; maybe TRBD1 (5 bases). The germline V and J ends were trimmed by 1 base and 8 bases, with 14 bases remaining between them. Germline V CDR1 and CDR2: LGHDT, YNNKEL (reference sequence). The CDR3 length is 14 residues. Written as DNA, the CDR3 is TGTGCCAGCAGCCAAGGGGAGGGGACGAGAGGCTACACCTTC. Protein: CASSQGEGTRGYTF.

V is TRBV6-1 and J is TRBJ2-3; 10 positions agree with TRBD1. J gave up 3 bases and V 4 bases, and 7 bases lay outside the gene matches. Germline-derived CDR1 and CDR2 are MNHNS and SASEGT. This CDR3 has 16 residues. CDR3: CASSASGTGATDTQYF. CDR3 bases: TGTGCCAGCAGTGCCTCCGGGACAGGGGCGACAGATACGCAGTATTTT.

This rearrangement joins TRBV2 to TRBJ2-2; the D gene is possibly TRBD2 (6 bases). The CDR3 is 15 amino acids. V lost 8 bases, J lost 1 base, and 14 bases lay in between. Per germline, CDR1 SNHLY and CDR2 FYNNEI. CDR3: CASGAGYMNTGELFF. The CDR3 DNA reads TGTGCCAGCGGTGCGGGATATATGAACACCGGGGAGCTGTTTTTT.

This clone was detected a few times. V gene TRBV5-1 combines with J gene TRBJ2-5; perhaps TRBD1 as D (6 bases). V was trimmed by 4 bases and J by 5 bases, leaving 12 bases between them. The CDR3 runs to 13 residues. Germline values: CDR1 SGHRS, CDR2 YFSETQ. The CDR3 protein is CASSEARGETQYF. Here the CDR3 DNA reads TGCGCCAGCAGCGAAGCTAGGGGGGAGACCCAGTACTTC. The whole variable domain, filled in from reference TRBV5-1 and TRBJ2-5, reads KAGVTQTPRYLIKTRGQQVTLSCSPISGHRSVSWYQQTPGQGLQFLFEYFSETQRNKGNFPGRFSGRQFSNSRSEMNVSTLELGDSALYLCASSEARGETQYFGPGTRLLVL.

About this clone: Distinct nucleotide sequences in the sample also encode this CDR3. The chain joins TRBV10-3 to TRBJ2-1, with 8 bases identical to TRBD2. Germline V gives CDR1 ENHRY, CDR2 SYGVKD. The CDR3 is 16 residues long. Germline trimming cut 2 bases from V and 0 bases from J; bases unmatched to any gene: 3. The CDR3 sequence: CAISETSGSSYNEQFF. The CDR3 region has the DNA TGTGCCATCAGTGAGACAAGCGGGAGCTCCTACAATGAGCAGTTCTTC.

The chain has TRBV9 and TRBJ1-2; a possible D gene is TRBD1 (6 bases). Germline V lookup: CDR1 SGDLS, CDR2 YYNGEE. V was shortened by 3 bases and J by 3 bases, with 18 bases between the two germline ends. This CDR3 comprises 16 residues. The DNA of the CDR3 is TGTGCCAGCAGCGGAAACCAGGGGAGGGCGGACTATGGCTACACCTTC. It yields the protein CASSGNQGRADYGYTF.

The genes are TRBV7-8 and TRBJ2-7, with 8 bases lining up with TRBD2. The CDR3 extends over 14 amino acids. The V segment lost 3 bases and the J segment 6 bases; nucleotides outside the gene matches: 7. The germline V gene has CDR1 SGHVS and CDR2 FQNEAQ. This chain's CDR3 is CASSFREGPFEQYF. The DNA for the CDR3 is TGTGCCAGCAGCTTTCGGGAGGGCCCGTTCGAGCAGTACTTC.

The chain employs TRBV5-1 and TRBJ1-3; the D is unclear. The CDR3 extends over 17 amino acids. Germline lookup yields CDR1 SGHRS and CDR2 YFSETQ. Trimming stripped 2 bases from V and 3 bases from J, with 18 bases between. Here the CDR3 DNA reads TGCGCCAGCAGCTTAGGGCGTACGGGATCGGGTGGAAACACCATATATTTT. Translating it yields CASSLGRTGSGGNTIYF.

This chain uses TRBV3-1 (or the pseudogene TRBV3-2) with TRBJ1-2; D perhaps matches TRBD1 (5 bases). Trimming stripped 4 bases from V and 4 bases from J, with 10 bases between. Germline CDR1 and CDR2: LGHDT and YNNKEL (reference sequence). The CDR3 covers 13 residues. CDR3 in amino acids: CASSLQGSYGYTF. CDR3 in DNA: TGTGCCAGCAGCCTTCAGGGTTCCTATGGCTACACCTTC.

This chain uses TRBV5-8 with TRBJ2-7; the D gene is possibly TRBD2 (7 bases). The V and J ends lost 5 bases and 9 bases respectively, with 12 bases between them. Germline V gene lookup returns CDR1 SGHTS and CDR2 YDEGEE. The CDR3 is made up of 11 amino acids. The CDR3 coding sequence is TGTGCCAGCAGGGAAGGGGGGGGGCAGTACTTC. Translated, it gives CASREGGGQYF.

The chain is built from TRBV18 and TRBJ2-4; no clear D gene. Germline CDR1 reads KGHSH; CDR2 reads LQKENI. The CDR3 is 15 amino acids. Trimming took 6 bases from V and 6 from J, leaving 18 bases between them. The CDR3 region is CASSKADDKTNIQYF. CDR3 nucleotide sequence: TGTGCCAGCTCTAAGGCCGACGACAAGACAAACATTCAGTACTTC.

Here the CDR3 DNA reads TGTGCCAGCTCACCACCGTCTGCGGTGCACTACGAGCAGTACTTC. Translating it yields CASSPPSAVHYEQYF. The rearrangement uses TRBV18 and TRBJ2-7; D gene ambiguous. Germline lookup yields CDR1 KGHSH and CDR2 LQKENI. This CDR3 is built from 15 residues. V was trimmed by 0 bases and J by 3 bases, leaving 12 bases between them. The full variable domain, in which reference TRBV18 and TRBJ2-7 provide the parts outside the CDR3, is NAGVMQNPRHLVRRRGQEARLRCSPMKGHSHVYWYRQLPEEGLKFMVYLQKENIIDESGMPKERFSAEFPKEGPSILRIQQVVRGDSAAYFCASSPPSAVHYEQYFGPGTRLTVT.

The rearrangement links TRBV7-9 to TRBJ1-2; TRBD1 aligns across 10 bases. Unmatched junction bases numbered 6, after V lost 5 bases and J lost 3 bases. Germline CDR1 is SEHNR and CDR2 is FQNEAQ (reference sequence). The CDR3 is made up of 15 amino acids. CDR3 nucleotide sequence: TGTGCCAGCAGCCCGGGACAGGGGATTTACTATGGCTACACCTTC. It specifies CASSPGQGIYYGYTF. Based on the CDR3 plus reference TRBV7-9 and TRBJ1-2, the full variable domain is DTGVSQNPRHKITKRGQNVTFRCDPISEHNRLYWYRQTLGQGPEFLTYFQNEAQLEKSRLLSDRFSAERPKGSFSTLEIQRTEQGDSAMYLCASSPGQGIYYGYTFGSGTRLTVV.

This clone was counted a single time. The chain combines TRBV7-8 with TRBJ2-2; TRBD2 aligns across 10 bases. The CDR3 is made up of 18 amino acids. The V and J ends lost 1 base and 0 bases, in that order; junction bases with no gene match: 5. Germline CDR1 and CDR2: SGHVS and FQNEAQ. The CDR3 coding sequence is TGTGCCAGCAGCTTAGGCCTAGCGGGAGCCCCGAACACCGGGGAGCTGTTTTTT. Encoded protein: CASSLGLAGAPNTGELFF.

The V gene is TRBV24-1, the J gene TRBJ2-1; 9 bases are shared with TRBD1. V dropped 9 bases and J dropped 7; count of bases not matched to a gene: 0. This CDR3 has 11 amino acids. Germline CDR1 and CDR2: KGHDR and SFDVKD. CDR3 sequence (DNA): TGTGCCACCGGGACAGGGAATGAGCAGTTCTTC. This codes for CATGTGNEQFF.